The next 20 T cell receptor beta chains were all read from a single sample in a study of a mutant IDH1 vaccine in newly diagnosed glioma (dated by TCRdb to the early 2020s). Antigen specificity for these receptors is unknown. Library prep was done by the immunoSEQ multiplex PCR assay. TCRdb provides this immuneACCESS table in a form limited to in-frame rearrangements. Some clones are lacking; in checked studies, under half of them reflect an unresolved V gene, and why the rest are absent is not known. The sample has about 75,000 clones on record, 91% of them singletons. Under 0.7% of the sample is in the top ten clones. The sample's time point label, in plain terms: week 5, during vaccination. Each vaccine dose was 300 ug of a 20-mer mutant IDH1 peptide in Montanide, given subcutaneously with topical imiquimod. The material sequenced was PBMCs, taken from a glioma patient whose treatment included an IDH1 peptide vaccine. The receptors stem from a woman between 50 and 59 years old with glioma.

The DNA of the CDR3 is TGTGCCAGCAGGGACAGGGGGAAGACCCAGTACTTC. Encoded protein: CASRDRGKTQYF. This chain links TRBV2 with TRBJ2-5; 10 bases agree with TRBD1. The junction had 1 base not matched to a gene; V was cut back by 6 bases and J by 6 bases. Germline CDR1 reads SNHLY; CDR2 reads FYNNEI. The CDR3 covers 12 residues.

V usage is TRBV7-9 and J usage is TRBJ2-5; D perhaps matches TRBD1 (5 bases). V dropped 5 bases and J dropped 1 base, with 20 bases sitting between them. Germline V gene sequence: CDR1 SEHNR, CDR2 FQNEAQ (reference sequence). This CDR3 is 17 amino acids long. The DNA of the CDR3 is TGTGCCAGCAGCCCTTTTGTGTGGGGCGTGGGCCAAGAGACCCAGTACTTC. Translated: CASSPFVWGVGQETQYF.

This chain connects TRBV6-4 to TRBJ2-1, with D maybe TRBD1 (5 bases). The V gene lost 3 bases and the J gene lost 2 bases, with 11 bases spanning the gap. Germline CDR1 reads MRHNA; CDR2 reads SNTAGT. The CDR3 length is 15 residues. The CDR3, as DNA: TGTGCCAGCAGTGATAATCAGGGCCCCTACAATGAGCAGTTCTTC. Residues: CASSDNQGPYNEQFF.

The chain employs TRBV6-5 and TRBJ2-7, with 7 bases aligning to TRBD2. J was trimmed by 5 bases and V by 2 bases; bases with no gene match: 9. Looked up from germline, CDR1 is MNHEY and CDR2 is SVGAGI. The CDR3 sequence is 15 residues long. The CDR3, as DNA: TGTGCCAGCAGTTACGATGGCGGGAGTCCCCACGAGCAGTACTTC. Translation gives CASSYDGGSPHEQYF.

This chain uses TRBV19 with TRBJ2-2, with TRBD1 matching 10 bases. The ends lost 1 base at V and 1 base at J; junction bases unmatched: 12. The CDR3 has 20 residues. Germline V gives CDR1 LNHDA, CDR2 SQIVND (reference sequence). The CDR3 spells CASSIAPPWDRGGNTGELFF. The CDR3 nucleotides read TGTGCCAGTAGTATAGCGCCCCCCTGGGACAGGGGCGGGAACACCGGGGAGCTGTTTTTT.

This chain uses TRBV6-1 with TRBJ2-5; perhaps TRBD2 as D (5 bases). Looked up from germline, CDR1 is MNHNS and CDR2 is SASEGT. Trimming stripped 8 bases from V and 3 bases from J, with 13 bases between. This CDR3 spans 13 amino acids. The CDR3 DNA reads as TGTGCCAGCTCTCGGGGTGGGGAAGAGACCCAGTACTTC. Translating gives CASSRGGEETQYF.

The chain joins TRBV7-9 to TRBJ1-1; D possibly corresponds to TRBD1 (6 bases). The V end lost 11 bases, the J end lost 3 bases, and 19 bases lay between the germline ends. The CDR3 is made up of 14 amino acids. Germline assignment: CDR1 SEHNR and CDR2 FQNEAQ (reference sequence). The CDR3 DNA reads TGTGCCTCGAAAGGGGCAGGGGACTACACTGAAGCTTTCTTT. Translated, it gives CASKGAGDYTEAFF.

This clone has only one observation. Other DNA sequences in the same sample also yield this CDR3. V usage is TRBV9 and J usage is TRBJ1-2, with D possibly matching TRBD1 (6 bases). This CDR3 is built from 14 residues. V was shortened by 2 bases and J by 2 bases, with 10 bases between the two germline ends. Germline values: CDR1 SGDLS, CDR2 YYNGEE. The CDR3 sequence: CASSVGQGNYGYTF. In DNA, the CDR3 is TGTGCCAGCAGCGTGGGGCAGGGGAACTATGGCTACACCTTC.

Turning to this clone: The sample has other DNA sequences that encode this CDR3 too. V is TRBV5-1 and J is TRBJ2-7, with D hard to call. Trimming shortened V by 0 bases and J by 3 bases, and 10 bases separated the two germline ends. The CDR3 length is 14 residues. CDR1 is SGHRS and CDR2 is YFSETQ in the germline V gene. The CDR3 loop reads CASSLVGPGYEQYF. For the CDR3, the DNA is TGCGCCAGCAGCTTGGTTGGGCCAGGCTACGAGCAGTACTTC.

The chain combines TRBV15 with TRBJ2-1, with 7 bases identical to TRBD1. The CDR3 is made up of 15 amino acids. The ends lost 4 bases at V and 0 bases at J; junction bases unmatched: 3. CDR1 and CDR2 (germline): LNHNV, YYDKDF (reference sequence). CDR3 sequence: CATSTGDSSYNEQFF. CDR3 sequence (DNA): TGTGCCACCAGCACAGGGGACAGCTCCTACAATGAGCAGTTCTTC.

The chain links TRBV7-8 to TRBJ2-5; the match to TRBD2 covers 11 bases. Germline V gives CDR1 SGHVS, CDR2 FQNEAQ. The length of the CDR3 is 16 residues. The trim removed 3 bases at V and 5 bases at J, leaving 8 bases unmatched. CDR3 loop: CASSLTSGVLRETQYF. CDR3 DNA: TGTGCCAGCAGCTTGACTAGCGGGGTACTCCGCGAGACCCAGTACTTC.

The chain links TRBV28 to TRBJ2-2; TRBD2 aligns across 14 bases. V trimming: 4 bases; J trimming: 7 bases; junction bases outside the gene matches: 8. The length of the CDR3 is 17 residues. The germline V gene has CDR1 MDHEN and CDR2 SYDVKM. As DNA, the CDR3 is TGTGCCAGCAGTTCGGTGGGACTAGCGGGAGTGAACGGGGAGCTGTTTTTT. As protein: CASSSVGLAGVNGELFF.

The CDR3 region has the DNA TGTGCCAGCAGGCTACCCGGGACAGGGGCACCCTATGGCTACACCTTC. It specifies CASRLPGTGAPYGYTF. The chain has TRBV28 and TRBJ1-2; 10 nucleotides line up with TRBD1. This CDR3 has 16 amino acids. Trimming cost V 6 bases and J 4 bases; bases outside gene matches: 11. Looked up from germline, CDR1 is MDHEN and CDR2 is SYDVKM.

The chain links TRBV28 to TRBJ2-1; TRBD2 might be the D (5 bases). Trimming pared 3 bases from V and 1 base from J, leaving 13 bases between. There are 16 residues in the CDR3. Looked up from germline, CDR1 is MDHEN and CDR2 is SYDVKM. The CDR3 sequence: CASSFGGRQSYNEQFF. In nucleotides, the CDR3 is TGTGCCAGCAGTTTCGGCGGGCGGCAGTCCTACAATGAGCAGTTCTTC.

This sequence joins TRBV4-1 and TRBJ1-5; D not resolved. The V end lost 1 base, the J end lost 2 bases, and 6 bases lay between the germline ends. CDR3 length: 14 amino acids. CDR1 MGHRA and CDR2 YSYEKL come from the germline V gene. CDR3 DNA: TGCGCCAGCAGCCAAGTTACGGGCAATCAGCCCCAGCATTTT. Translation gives CASSQVTGNQPQHF.

CDR3 sequence: CASSSLSGTGNFEQFF. The CDR3 DNA reads as TGTGCCAGCAGTTCACTTTCTGGGACAGGGAATTTTGAGCAGTTCTTC. The V and J genes are TRBV28 and TRBJ2-1; 9 bases agree with TRBD1. The germline V gene encodes CDR1 MDHEN and CDR2 SYDVKM. The ends lost 4 bases at V and 9 bases at J; junction bases unmatched: 13. The CDR3 runs 16 residues.

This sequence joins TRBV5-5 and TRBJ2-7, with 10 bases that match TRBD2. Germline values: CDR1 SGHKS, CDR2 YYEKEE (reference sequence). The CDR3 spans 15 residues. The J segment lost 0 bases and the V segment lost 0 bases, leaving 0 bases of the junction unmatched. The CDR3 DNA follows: TGTGCCAGCAGCTTGGGACTAGCGGGCTCCTACGAGCAGTACTTC. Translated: CASSLGLAGSYEQYF.

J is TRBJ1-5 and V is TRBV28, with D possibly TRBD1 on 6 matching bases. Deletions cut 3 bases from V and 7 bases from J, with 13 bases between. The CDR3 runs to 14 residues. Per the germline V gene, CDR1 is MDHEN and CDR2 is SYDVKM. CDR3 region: CASSFRAGDQPQHF. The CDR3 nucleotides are TGTGCCAGCAGTTTTCGGGCAGGGGACCAGCCCCAGCATTTT.

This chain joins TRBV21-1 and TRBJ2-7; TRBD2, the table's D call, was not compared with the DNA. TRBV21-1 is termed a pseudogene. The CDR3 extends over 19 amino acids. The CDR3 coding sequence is TGTGCCAGCAGCAACCTCACCTTGGTAAGAGGGCCTCCTTCCTACGAGCAGTACTTC. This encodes CASSNLTLVRGPPSYEQYF.

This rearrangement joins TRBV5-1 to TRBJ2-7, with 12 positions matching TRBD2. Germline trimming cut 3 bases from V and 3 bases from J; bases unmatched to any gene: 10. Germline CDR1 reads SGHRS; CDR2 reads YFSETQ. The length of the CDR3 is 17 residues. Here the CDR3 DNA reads TGCGCCAGCAGCTCTGGACTAGCGGGAATTTTGGGCTACGAGCAGTACTTC. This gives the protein CASSSGLAGILGYEQYF.